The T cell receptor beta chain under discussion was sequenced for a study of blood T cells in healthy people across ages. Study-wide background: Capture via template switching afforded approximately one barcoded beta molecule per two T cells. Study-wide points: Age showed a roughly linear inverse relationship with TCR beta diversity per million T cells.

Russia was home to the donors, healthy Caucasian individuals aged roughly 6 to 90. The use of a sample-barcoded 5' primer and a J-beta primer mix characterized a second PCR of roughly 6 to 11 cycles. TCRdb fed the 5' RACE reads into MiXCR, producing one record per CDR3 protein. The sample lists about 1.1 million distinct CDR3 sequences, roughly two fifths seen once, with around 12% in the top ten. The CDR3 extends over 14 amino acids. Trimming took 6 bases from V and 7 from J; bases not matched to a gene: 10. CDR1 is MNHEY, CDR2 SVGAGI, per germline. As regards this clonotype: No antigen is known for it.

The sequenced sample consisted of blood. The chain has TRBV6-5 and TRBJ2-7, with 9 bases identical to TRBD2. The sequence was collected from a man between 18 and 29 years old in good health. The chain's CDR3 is CASRIAGAINEQYF. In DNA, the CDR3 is TGTGCCAGCAGGATAGCGGGGGCGATCAATGAGCAGTACTTC.